Shown below are 21 T cell receptor beta chains from a single sample sequenced in a study of cytomegalovirus exposure and HLA in healthy donors. Profiled with immunoSEQ multiplex PCR; TCRdb holds only in-frame clones, not every one. The table has about 360,000 clones, just over 85% seen once; the top ten hold 0.83%. The sequencing input was PBMCs. All receptors come from a woman aged 18-29 years in good health and CMV-seronegative.

In regard to this clone: Other DNA sequences in the sample encode the same CDR3. The chain links TRBV20-1 to TRBJ2-7; TRBD1 might be the D (5 bases). This CDR3 spans 11 amino acids. Trimming left V 1 base short and J 7 bases short, with 8 bases between. Germline CDR1 and CDR2: DFQATT and SNEGSKA (reference sequence). The CDR3 nucleotides read TGCAGTGCTAGAGCAGGGTATGAGCAGTACTTC. Amino acid sequence: CSARAGYEQYF.

A remark on this clone: This sample includes further DNA sequences coding for the same CDR3. V is TRBV27 and J is TRBJ2-1; 12 bases align to TRBD2. The CDR3 runs 16 residues. The J segment lost 2 bases and the V segment lost 2 bases, leaving 1 base of the junction unmatched. CDR1 is MNHEY and CDR2 is SMNVEV in the germline V gene (reference sequence). CDR3 DNA: TGTGCCAGCAGTTTACTAGCGGGAGGGCCCTACAATGAGCAGTTCTTC. Translated, it gives CASSLLAGGPYNEQFF.

The chain employs TRBV7-6 and TRBJ1-5, with D perhaps matching TRBD1 (6 bases). The germline V gene encodes CDR1 SGHVS and CDR2 FNYEAQ. The CDR3 is made up of 17 amino acids. V lost 1 base and J lost 5, with 18 bases in between. The CDR3 DNA is TGTGCCAGCAGCTTAGGAATCTCCGGGACATCGGATCAGCCCCAGCATTTT. Translation: CASSLGISGTSDQPQHF.

The chain couples TRBV6-1 to TRBJ2-3, with 7 bases lining up with TRBD2. This CDR3 region has 16 residues. Germline lookup yields CDR1 MNHNS and CDR2 SASEGT. V shed 6 bases and J 4 bases; nucleotides not matched to a gene: 13. The CDR3 DNA is TGTGCCAGCAGCGAACTAGCGCCCCCCATGCCAGATACGCAGTATTTT. Protein: CASSELAPPMPDTQYF.

The chain combines TRBV5-1 with TRBJ1-1; weak D call: TRBD1 (5 bases). CDR3 length: 12 amino acids. Germline V gives CDR1 SGHRS, CDR2 YFSETQ. Trimming removed 3 bases at V and 5 bases at J, with 8 bases between. CDR3 sequence reads: CASSSRGTEAFF. In DNA, the CDR3 is TGCGCCAGCAGCTCCCGGGGGACTGAAGCTTTCTTT. Drawing the rest from reference TRBV5-1 and TRBJ1-1, the complete variable domain is KAGVTQTPRYLIKTRGQQVTLSCSPISGHRSVSWYQQTPGQGLQFLFEYFSETQRNKGNFPGRFSGRQFSNSRSEMNVSTLELGDSALYLCASSSRGTEAFFGQGTRLTVV.

The chain couples TRBV28 to TRBJ1-1; D is unclear. The V and J ends lost 5 bases and 4 bases respectively, with 17 bases between them. The CDR3 consists of 15 residues. Per the germline V gene, CDR1 is MDHEN and CDR2 is SYDVKM. This CDR3 is CASSLPLGAITEAFF. As DNA, the CDR3 is TGTGCCAGCAGTCTCCCCTTGGGCGCGATCACTGAAGCTTTCTTT.

This chain links TRBV15 with TRBJ1-4; 10 positions match TRBD1. The germline gives CDR1 LNHNV, CDR2 YYDKDF (reference sequence). The V and J ends lost 3 bases and 8 bases, in that order; junction bases with no gene match: 3. The CDR3 consists of 14 residues. In DNA, the CDR3 is TGTGCCACCAGCAGCGGGACAGGGGTCGAAAAACTGTTTTTT. Amino acid sequence: CATSSGTGVEKLFF.

As concerns this clone: The same CDR3 arises from other DNA sequences in this sample as well. The CDR3 nucleotides are TGTGCCAGCAGTCGGAACAGGGGCACTGAAGCTTTCTTT. It translates to CASSRNRGTEAFF. The chain combines TRBV6-6 with TRBJ1-1; 7 positions match TRBD1. From germline, CDR1 is MNHNY and CDR2 SVGAGI (reference sequence). Trimming cost V 5 bases and J 4 bases; bases outside gene matches: 4. The CDR3 sequence is 13 residues long.

The chain joins TRBV4-1 to TRBJ2-7, with TRBD1 matching 8 bases. CDR1 is MGHRA and CDR2 is YSYEKL in the germline V gene. This CDR3 comprises 15 residues. V lost 8 bases to trimming and J lost 0 bases; unmatched junction nucleotides: 9. The CDR3 region is CASGVPGQGSYEQYF. CDR3 DNA sequence: TGCGCCAGCGGGGTTCCCGGACAGGGCTCCTACGAGCAGTACTTC.

The V call is TRBV6-1, the J call TRBJ2-4, with TRBD2 as a possible D gene (6 bases). The CDR3 contains 16 residues. Trimming took 3 bases from V and 10 from J, leaving 22 bases between them. Germline CDR1 MNHNS, CDR2 SASEGT. The DNA of the CDR3 is TGTGCCAGCAGTGACCTTGGGACTGTCCAAAGGAGGATTCAGTACTTC. It translates to CASSDLGTVQRRIQYF.

This rearrangement joins TRBV28 to TRBJ1-1, with no clear D. V lost 8 bases to trimming and J lost 5 bases, with 15 bases between them. The germline CDR1 and CDR2 sequences are MDHEN and SYDVKM. The CDR3 extends over 13 amino acids. CDR3 in amino acids: CASLRGPGTEAFF. The DNA of the CDR3 is TGTGCCAGCCTCAGAGGGCCGGGGACTGAAGCTTTCTTT. Drawing the rest from reference TRBV28 and TRBJ1-1, the complete variable domain is DVKVTQSSRYLVKRTGEKVFLECVQDMDHENMFWYRQDPGLGLRLIYFSYDVKMKEKGDIPEGYSVSREKKERFSLILESASTNQTSMYLCASLRGPGTEAFFGQGTRLTVV.

This chain links TRBV9 with TRBJ2-7, with TRBD2 matching over 9 bases. This CDR3 is 16 amino acids long. Germline V gives CDR1 SGDLS, CDR2 YYNGEE. V gave up 4 bases and J gave up 2 bases; unmatched junction bases: 10. CDR3 loop: CASSPGIAGAAYEQYF. The CDR3 nucleotides read TGTGCCAGCAGCCCTGGGATAGCGGGAGCCGCCTACGAGCAGTACTTC.

The gene calls are TRBV28 and TRBJ2-7; TRBD1 aligns across 7 bases. CDR1 and CDR2 from the germline V gene are MDHEN and SYDVKM. Trimming removed 3 bases from V and 2 bases from J; junction bases left unmatched: 10. The length of the CDR3 is 16 residues. DNA of the CDR3: TGTGCCAGCAGTTTGGGCCGGACAGGTCCACCCTACGAGCAGTACTTC. Protein: CASSLGRTGPPYEQYF.

This sequence joins TRBV10-1 and TRBJ1-4; 10 bases match TRBD1. The CDR3 has 14 amino acids. The germline V gene encodes CDR1 WNHNN and CDR2 SYGVQD (reference sequence). J was trimmed by 5 bases and V by 5 bases; bases with no gene match: 2. The CDR3 DNA sequence: TGCGCCAGCAGTTTGGGACAGGGGAATGAAAAACTGTTTTTT. Protein product: CASSLGQGNEKLFF.

The genes are TRBV28 and TRBJ2-7; a possible D gene is TRBD2 (7 bases). This CDR3 contains 15 residues. Germline V CDR1 and CDR2: MDHEN, SYDVKM. Trimming removed 3 bases at V and 1 base at J, with 13 bases between. In nucleotides, the CDR3 is TGTGCCAGCAGTTTGGGGGGGGCAACATCCTACGAGCAGTACTTC. It encodes CASSLGGATSYEQYF. Based on the CDR3 plus reference TRBV28 and TRBJ2-7, the full variable domain is DVKVTQSSRYLVKRTGEKVFLECVQDMDHENMFWYRQDPGLGLRLIYFSYDVKMKEKGDIPEGYSVSREKKERFSLILESASTNQTSMYLCASSLGGATSYEQYFGPGTRLTVT.

The chain carries TRBV5-5 and TRBJ1-1; D gene unclear. This CDR3 contains 14 residues. With 1 base removed from V and 0 bases from J, the gap between germline ends came to 7 bases. Germline CDR1 and CDR2: SGHKS and YYEKEE (reference sequence). The CDR3 sequence is CASSLTGMNTEAFF. In DNA form, the CDR3 reads TGTGCCAGCAGCTTGACGGGGATGAACACTGAAGCTTTCTTT.

This rearrangement joins TRBV27 to TRBJ2-5; 10 bases fit TRBD2. V shed 5 bases, J shed 2 bases, and the junction held 8 bases outside the gene matches. CDR3 size: 16 residues. Per the germline V gene, CDR1 is MNHEY and CDR2 is SMNVEV (reference sequence). This CDR3 reads CASSVGLAAQQETQYF. The CDR3 region has the DNA TGTGCCAGCAGTGTAGGACTAGCGGCCCAGCAAGAGACCCAGTACTTC.

This chain links TRBV18 with TRBJ2-5; tentatively, D is TRBD2 (6 bases). Trimming cost V 9 bases and J 1 base, with 24 bases left between them. This CDR3 comprises 17 residues. CDR1 is KGHSH and CDR2 is LQKENI in the germline V gene. For the CDR3, the DNA is TGTGCCAGTATACGAAGCGGGCCGATGAATAGCCAAGAGACCCAGTACTTC. This encodes CASIRSGPMNSQETQYF.

The chain is built from TRBV21-1 and TRBJ1-6; the D call of TRBD1 is as the table states it, not checked on the DNA. TRBV21-1 is recorded as a pseudogene. The CDR3 has 16 amino acids. The CDR3 loop reads CASSFPSGTGPSPLHF. In DNA, the CDR3 is TGTGCCAGCAGCTTTCCGTCCGGGACAGGGCCTTCACCCCTCCACTTT.

The V call is TRBV7-8, the J call TRBJ2-7; a possible D gene is TRBD1 (6 bases). The V and J ends lost 5 bases and 2 bases respectively, with 16 bases between them. This CDR3 is built from 15 residues. Germline loops: CDR1 SGHVS, CDR2 FQNEAQ. For the CDR3, the DNA is TGTGCCAGCAGCCCGGGACACGGGCCGGCCTACGAGCAGTACTTC. Protein product: CASSPGHGPAYEQYF.

The chain couples TRBV5-1 to TRBJ2-7; TRBD1 matches at 7 bases. This CDR3 region has 14 residues. The germline V gene encodes CDR1 SGHRS and CDR2 YFSETQ. Trimming removed 0 bases from V and 4 bases from J; junction bases left unmatched: 4. Here the CDR3 DNA reads TGCGCCAGCAGCTTGGGGACAGGAAAATACGAGCAGTACTTC. Its protein product is CASSLGTGKYEQYF.